A selection of T cell receptor beta chains follows, all from one sample in a study of neurological immune-mediated disorders. Each CDR3 protein gets one entry after TCRdb re-called the 5' RACE reads with MiXCR. The sample lists about 120,000 distinct CDR3 sequences, roughly 3.2% occurring once. The specimen was PBMCs. The origin of the receptors is a woman younger than 45 with multiple sclerosis. Both conserved end residues are part of each CDR3. Each record gives: D gene, J gene, clone size, V gene, CDR3 DNA, CDR3 protein. D genes are given only for firm matches. Clone size is given as once, few, many or a size class.

d_gene: .
j_gene: TRBJ1-1
abundance: many
v_gene: TRBV20-1
CDR3nt: TGCTCCCTCCTACGGGGGGCTGAAGCTTTCTTT
CDR3aa: CSLLRGAEAFF

d_gene: .
j_gene: TRBJ2-1
abundance: many
v_gene: TRBV12-3/TRBV12-4
CDR3nt: TGTGCCAGCAGAGGGTCGAGCTCCTACAATGAGCAGTTCTTC
CDR3aa: CASRGSSSYNEQFF

d_gene: TRBD2
j_gene: TRBJ2-1
abundance: many
v_gene: TRBV20-1
CDR3nt: TGCAGTGCACATATAACGGGGACTAGCGGGAGGGCAGGATACAATGAGCAGTTCTTC
CDR3aa: CSAHITGTSGRAGYNEQFF

d_gene: TRBD2
j_gene: TRBJ2-7
abundance: many
v_gene: TRBV7-2
CDR3nt: TGTGCCAGCAGCTTAGGGGTGGCGGGGGGGACCCACTCCTACGAGCAGTACTTC
CDR3aa: CASSLGVAGGTHSYEQYF

d_gene: TRBD2
j_gene: TRBJ2-2
abundance: many
v_gene: TRBV12-3/TRBV12-4
CDR3nt: TGTGCCAGCGGACCGGGACTAGCTTCCACCGGGGAGCTGTTTTTT
CDR3aa: CASGPGLASTGELFF

d_gene: .
j_gene: TRBJ2-7
abundance: many
v_gene: TRBV7-8
CDR3nt: TGTGCCAGCAGCTTTTCGGGCTACGAGCAGTACTTC
CDR3aa: CASSFSGYEQYF

d_gene: .
j_gene: TRBJ1-2
abundance: many
v_gene: TRBV11-2
CDR3nt: TGTGCCAGCAGCCCAGGCCAGGTCGCTGGCTACACCTTC
CDR3aa: CASSPGQVAGYTF

d_gene: .
j_gene: TRBJ2-7
abundance: many
v_gene: TRBV20-1
CDR3nt: TGCAGTGCGAGGACAGAGGGCGAGCAGTACTTC
CDR3aa: CSARTEGEQYF

d_gene: .
j_gene: TRBJ1-1
abundance: many
v_gene: TRBV4-1
CDR3nt: TGCGCCAGCAGCCCAACGCAACGGGACACCCCGCGCGCTTTCTTT
CDR3aa: CASSPTQRDTPRAFF

d_gene: .
j_gene: TRBJ2-3
abundance: many
v_gene: TRBV7-6
CDR3nt: TGTGCCAGCAGCTTAAGCCTGCTTGTCAAGGATACGCAGTATTTT
CDR3aa: CASSLSLLVKDTQYF